The rows below give T cell receptor beta chains drawn from one sample of a study of CD8 T cells in Susac syndrome. MiXCR, run by TCRdb on the immunoSEQ multiplex PCR reads, gives a single entry per CDR3 protein. The data contain more than 75,000 distinct CDR3 sequences, approximately 92% of them singletons. Sequences were obtained from CD8+ T cells from PBMCs. The receptors originated from a human donor in good health. CDR3s include the opening cysteine and the closing phenylalanine or tryptophan. A D gene is named only where the DNA matches it firmly. Expanded clones are given a class, and other clones once, few, many or no size at all.

.	TRBV5-8	.	TRBJ1-5	CASSLAAPNSNQPQHF	TGTGCCAGCAGCTTGGCGGCACCAAATAGCAATCAGCCCCAGCATTTT
.	TRBV9	.	TRBJ1-6	CASSPSVSPNSPLHF	TGTGCCAGCAGCCCCTCGGTTTCCCCGAATTCACCCCTCCACTTT
.	TRBV29-1	TRBD1	TRBJ2-7	CSVEGTGTDYEQYF	TGCAGCGTTGAGGGAACCGGGACAGACTACGAGCAGTACTTC
.	TRBV30	TRBD1	TRBJ2-7	CAWTPKVRTGVYEQYF	TGTGCCTGGACTCCGAAGGTTCGGACAGGGGTTTACGAGCAGTACTTC
.	TRBV28	TRBD2	TRBJ2-1	CASSLSAEVAGGWGFF	TGTGCCAGCAGTTTAAGTGCGGAAGTAGCGGGGGGATGGGGGTTCTTC
.	TRBV20-1	TRBD1	TRBJ2-5	CSAKDYSTGVETQYF	TGCAGTGCTAAAGACTATTCGACAGGGGTTGAGACCCAGTACTTC
.	TRBV7-6	TRBD2	TRBJ2-1	CASSFGTSGFDNEQFF	TGTGCCAGCAGCTTTGGAACTAGCGGCTTCGACAATGAGCAGTTCTTC
once	TRBV29-1	.	TRBJ1-3	CSASPGHGNTIYF	TGCAGCGCCTCTCCGGGACACGGAAACACCATATATTTT
.	TRBV18	TRBD1	TRBJ1-5	CASSPGQVGQPQHF	TGTGCCAGCTCACCCGGACAGGTGGGTCAGCCCCAGCATTTT
.	TRBV6-2/TRBV6-3	.	TRBJ2-7	CASSPGTERFEQYF	TGTGCCAGCAGCCCGGGCACGGAGAGGTTCGAGCAGTACTTC
.	TRBV30	.	TRBJ1-2	CAWELEWDYGYTF	TGTGCCTGGGAATTGGAGTGGGACTATGGCTACACCTTC
.	TRBV5-1	TRBD2	TRBJ2-5	CASSLLTSGGPETQYF	TGCGCCAGCAGCTTGTTGACTAGCGGGGGACCGGAGACCCAGTACTTC
.	TRBV7-9	.	TRBJ1-1	CASMPGSGAEAFF	TGTGCCAGCATGCCTGGGTCAGGTGCTGAAGCTTTCTTT
.	TRBV2	TRBD1	TRBJ1-4	CASSMNRGLNEKLFF	TGTGCCAGCAGTATGAACAGGGGCCTCAATGAAAAACTGTTTTTT
.	TRBV13	.	TRBJ2-7	CASSLSGVPLEQYF	TGTGCCAGCAGCTTAAGTGGTGTTCCCCTCGAGCAGTACTTC
.	TRBV14	.	TRBJ2-1	CASSPWTYNEQFF	TGTGCCAGCAGCCCCTGGACCTACAATGAGCAGTTCTTC
.	TRBV19	TRBD1	TRBJ1-1	CASIQGVFDTEAFF	TGTGCCAGTATACAGGGGGTTTTTGACACTGAAGCTTTCTTT
.	TRBV19	.	TRBJ2-5	CASSMSNLQETQYF	TGTGCCAGTAGTATGTCAAACCTACAAGAGACCCAGTACTTC
.	TRBV20-1	.	TRBJ1-1	CSAELRDLDTEAFF	TGCAGTGCTGAACTCAGGGATTTGGACACTGAAGCTTTCTTT
.	TRBV20-1	.	TRBJ2-5	CSARSVRVDGFLTQYF	TGCAGTGCTAGGAGTGTTCGGGTAGACGGGTTTTTAACCCAGTACTTC
.	TRBV6-2/TRBV6-3	.	TRBJ1-4	CASSSRDVATNEKLFF	TGTGCCAGCAGTTCCCGCGACGTCGCAACTAATGAAAAACTGTTTTTT
.	TRBV6-5	.	TRBJ2-7	CASSADRNYEQYF	TGTGCCAGCAGCGCGGACAGAAACTACGAGCAGTACTTC
.	TRBV29-1	.	TRBJ2-1	CSVEGESLVGEQFF	TGCAGCGTTGAAGGTGAAAGCCTGGTGGGGGAGCAGTTCTTC
.	TRBV7-9	.	TRBJ1-1	CASRLGNTEAFF	TGTGCCAGCAGATTAGGGAACACTGAAGCTTTCTTT
.	TRBV3-1	.	TRBJ1-2	CASSQDGSLVDGYTF	TGTGCCAGCAGCCAAGATGGGTCTTTGGTTGACGGCTACACCTTC
.	TRBV7-9	.	TRBJ2-1	CASTLGAAINEQFF	TGTGCCAGCACCCTCGGTGCGGCCATCAATGAGCAGTTCTTC
once	TRBV29-1	TRBD1	TRBJ2-7	CSVELTGGALYEQYF	TGCAGCGTTGAACTCACAGGGGGCGCTTTGTACGAGCAGTACTTC
once	TRBV28	TRBD2	TRBJ2-3	CAVGNTGGISTDTQYF	TGTGCCGTTGGGAACACGGGGGGTATATCCACAGATACGCAGTATTTT
.	TRBV7-3	.	TRBJ2-3	CASSRWASSTDTQYF	TGTGCCAGCAGCCGTTGGGCCTCTAGCACAGATACGCAGTATTTT
.	TRBV27	TRBD1	TRBJ2-1	CASSPLGTGGNNEQFF	TGTGCCAGCAGTCCCCTCGGGACAGGGGGTAACAATGAGCAGTTCTTC
.	TRBV5-1	TRBD1	TRBJ2-3	CASGTGGFGATDTQYF	TGCGCCAGCGGGACAGGGGGCTTTGGGGCTACAGATACGCAGTATTTT
.	TRBV7-6	TRBD1	TRBJ2-7	CASSLVIGQGSEQYF	TGTGCCAGCAGCTTAGTAATAGGACAGGGAAGCGAGCAGTACTTC
.	TRBV5-1	.	TRBJ2-3	CASSLGWGREDTDTQYF	TGCGCCAGCAGCTTGGGGTGGGGCAGGGAAGACACAGATACGCAGTATTTT
.	TRBV5-5	.	TRBJ2-7	CASSLRAVRAYEQYF	TGTGCCAGCAGCTTGAGGGCTGTGCGGGCTTACGAGCAGTACTTC
.	TRBV13	.	TRBJ2-3	CASSLWGTSTDTQYF	TGTGCCAGCAGCTTATGGGGCACAAGCACAGATACGCAGTATTTT
.	TRBV29-1	.	TRBJ2-1	CSAPWEGDPDNEQFF	TGCAGCGCCCCCTGGGAGGGGGACCCAGATAATGAGCAGTTCTTC
.	TRBV9	TRBD1	TRBJ1-6	CASSVDNRGNNSPLHF	TGTGCCAGCAGCGTAGATAACAGGGGCAATAATTCACCCCTCCACTTT
.	TRBV27	.	TRBJ2-7	CASSFPEQYF	TGTGCCAGCAGTTTCCCCGAGCAGTACTTC
.	TRBV4-1	TRBD2	TRBJ2-4	CASSQEVPGLAGALAKNIQYF	TGCGCCAGCAGCCAGGAGGTGCCGGGACTAGCGGGGGCCCTAGCCAAAAACATTCAGTACTTC
.	TRBV20-1	.	TRBJ2-1	CSARSGEGIYNEQFF	TGCAGTGCCAGATCGGGAGAGGGGATCTACAATGAGCAGTTCTTC
few	TRBV6-4	.	TRBJ2-3	CASSQEDSTDTQYF	TGTGCCAGCAGTCAGGAGGACAGCACAGATACGCAGTATTTT
few	TRBV29-1	.	TRBJ2-7	CSVLPPGETYEQYF	TGCAGCGTCCTCCCTCCGGGAGAGACCTACGAGCAGTACTTC
.	TRBV10-3	TRBD1	TRBJ2-3	CAISESPGGGTDTQYF	TGTGCCATCAGTGAGTCACCAGGGGGAGGCACAGATACGCAGTATTTT
once	TRBV5-5	TRBD2	TRBJ2-1	CASRARSGGANEQFF	TGTGCCAGCAGGGCCCGGAGCGGGGGGGCCAATGAGCAGTTCTTC
.	TRBV5-4	TRBD1	TRBJ1-2	CASSSRGVYGYTF	TGTGCCAGCAGCTCCAGGGGGGTTTATGGCTACACCTTC
.	TRBV3-1	.	TRBJ2-5	CASSQPGGRDQETQYF	TGTGCCAGCAGCCAACCAGGTGGCCGGGATCAAGAGACCCAGTACTTC